This entry is about one T cell receptor (beta chain). This entry belongs to a study of CD8 T cells in Susac syndrome. cDNA came from about 0.46 to 1 ug RNA primed by random hexamers. TCRdb reanalysed the immunoSEQ multiplex PCR reads using MiXCR and keeps one entry per CDR3 protein. The sample contains approximately 140,000 distinct CDR3 sequences, 85% to 95% of which appear only once. Trimming cost V 3 bases and J 0 bases, with 6 bases left between them. Germline CDR1 SNHLY, CDR2 FYNNEI. The length of the CDR3 is 14 residues. This sequence joins TRBV2 and TRBJ1-5; D remains ambiguous. The sequence derives from a human donor in good health. Specimen: CD8+ T cells from PBMCs. The CDR3 DNA is TGTGCCAGCAGTGACAGGTTTAGCAATCAGCCCCAGCATTTT. It specifies CASSDRFSNQPQHF.